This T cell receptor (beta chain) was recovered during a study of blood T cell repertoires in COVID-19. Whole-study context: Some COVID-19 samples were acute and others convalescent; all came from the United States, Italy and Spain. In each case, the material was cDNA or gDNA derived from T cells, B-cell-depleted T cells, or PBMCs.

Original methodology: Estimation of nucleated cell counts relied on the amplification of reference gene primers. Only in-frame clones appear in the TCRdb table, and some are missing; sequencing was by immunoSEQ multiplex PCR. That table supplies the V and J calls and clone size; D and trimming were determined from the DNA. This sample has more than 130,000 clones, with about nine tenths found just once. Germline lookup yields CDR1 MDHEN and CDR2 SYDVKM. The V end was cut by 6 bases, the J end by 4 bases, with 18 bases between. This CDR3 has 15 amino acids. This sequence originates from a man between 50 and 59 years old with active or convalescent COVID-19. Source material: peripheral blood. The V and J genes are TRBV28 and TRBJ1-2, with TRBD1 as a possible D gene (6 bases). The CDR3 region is CASRGGRARLYGYTF. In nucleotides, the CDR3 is TGTGCCAGCAGAGGGGGGAGGGCGAGGCTCTATGGCTACACCTTC.